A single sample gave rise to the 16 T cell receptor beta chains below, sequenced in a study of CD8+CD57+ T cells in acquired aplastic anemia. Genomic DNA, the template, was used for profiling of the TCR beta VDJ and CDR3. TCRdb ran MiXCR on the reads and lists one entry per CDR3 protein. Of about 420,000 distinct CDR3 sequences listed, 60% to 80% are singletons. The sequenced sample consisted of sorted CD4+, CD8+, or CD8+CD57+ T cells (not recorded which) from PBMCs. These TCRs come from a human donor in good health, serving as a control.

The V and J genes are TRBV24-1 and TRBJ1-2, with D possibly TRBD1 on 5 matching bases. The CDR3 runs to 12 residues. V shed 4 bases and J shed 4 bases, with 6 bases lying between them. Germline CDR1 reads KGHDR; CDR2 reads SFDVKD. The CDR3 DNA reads TGTGCCACCAGTGAAACAGGCTATGGCTACACCTTC. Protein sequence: CATSETGYGYTF.

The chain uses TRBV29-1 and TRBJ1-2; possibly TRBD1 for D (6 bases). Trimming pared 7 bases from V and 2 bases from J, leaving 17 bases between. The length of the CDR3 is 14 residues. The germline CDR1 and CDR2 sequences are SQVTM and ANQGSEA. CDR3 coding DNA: TGCAGCGCGGGAGCGGGGGCGCGGAACTATGGCTACACCTTC. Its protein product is CSAGAGARNYGYTF. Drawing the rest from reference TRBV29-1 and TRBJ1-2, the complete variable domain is SAVISQKPSRDICQRGTSLTIQCQVDSQVTMMFWYRQQPGQSLTLIATANQGSEATYESGFVIDKFPISRPNLTFSTLTVSNMSPEDSSIYLCSAGAGARNYGYTFGSGTRLTVV.

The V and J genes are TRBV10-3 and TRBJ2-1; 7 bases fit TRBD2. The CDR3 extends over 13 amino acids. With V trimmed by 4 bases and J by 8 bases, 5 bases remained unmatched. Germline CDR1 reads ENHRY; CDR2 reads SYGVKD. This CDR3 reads CAISGGRADEQFF. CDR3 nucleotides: TGTGCCATCAGTGGAGGGAGGGCCGATGAGCAGTTCTTC.

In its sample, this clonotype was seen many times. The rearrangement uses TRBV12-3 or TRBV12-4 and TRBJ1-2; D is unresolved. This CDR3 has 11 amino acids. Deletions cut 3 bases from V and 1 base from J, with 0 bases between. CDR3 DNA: TGTGCCAGCAGTTTTAACTATGGCTACACCTTC. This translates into CASSFNYGYTF.

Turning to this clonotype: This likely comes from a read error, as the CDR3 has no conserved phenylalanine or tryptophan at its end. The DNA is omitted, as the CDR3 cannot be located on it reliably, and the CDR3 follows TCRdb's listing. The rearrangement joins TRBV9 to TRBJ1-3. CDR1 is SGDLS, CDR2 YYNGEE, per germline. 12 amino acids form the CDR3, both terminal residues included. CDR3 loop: CASRGSRNTIYY.

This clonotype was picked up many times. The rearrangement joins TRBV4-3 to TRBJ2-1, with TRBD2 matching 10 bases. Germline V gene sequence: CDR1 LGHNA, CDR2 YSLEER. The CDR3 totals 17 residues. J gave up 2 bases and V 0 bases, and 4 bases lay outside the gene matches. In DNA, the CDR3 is TGCGCCAGCAGCCAAGAAGCTAGCGGGGGTCCCTACAATGAGCAGTTCTTC. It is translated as CASSQEASGGPYNEQFF.

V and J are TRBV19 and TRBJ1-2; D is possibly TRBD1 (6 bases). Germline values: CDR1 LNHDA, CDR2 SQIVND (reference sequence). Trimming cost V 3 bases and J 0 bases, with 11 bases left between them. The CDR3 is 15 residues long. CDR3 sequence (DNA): TGTGCCAGTAGTATCCGGACAGAAACTAACTATGGCTACACCTTC. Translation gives CASSIRTETNYGYTF.

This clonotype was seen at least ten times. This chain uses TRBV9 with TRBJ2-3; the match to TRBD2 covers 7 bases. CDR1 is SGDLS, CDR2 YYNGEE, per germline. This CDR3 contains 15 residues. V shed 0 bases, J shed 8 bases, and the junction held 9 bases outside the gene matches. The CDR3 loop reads CASSVATGGVGTQYF. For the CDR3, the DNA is TGTGCCAGCAGCGTAGCTACTGGGGGGGTGGGTACGCAGTATTTT.

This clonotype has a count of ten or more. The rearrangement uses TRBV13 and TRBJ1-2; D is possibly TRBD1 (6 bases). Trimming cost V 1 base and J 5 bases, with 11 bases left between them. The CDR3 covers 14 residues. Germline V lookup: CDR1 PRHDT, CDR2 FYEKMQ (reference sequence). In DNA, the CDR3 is TGTGCCAGCAGCTTAGAACGGGGGGCTTATGGCTACACCTTC. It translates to CASSLERGAYGYTF. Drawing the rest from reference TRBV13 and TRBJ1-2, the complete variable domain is AAGVIQSPRHLIKEKRETATLKCYPIPRHDTVYWYQQGPGQDPQFLISFYEKMQSDKGSIPDRFSAQQFSDYHSELNMSSLELGDSALYFCASSLERGAYGYTFGSGTRLTVV.

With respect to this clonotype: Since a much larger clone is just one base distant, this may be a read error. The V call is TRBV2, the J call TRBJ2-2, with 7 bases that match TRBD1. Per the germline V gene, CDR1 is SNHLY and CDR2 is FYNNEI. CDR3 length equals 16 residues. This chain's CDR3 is CAGSLDRDPGTGELFF. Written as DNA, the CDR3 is TGTGCCGGCAGTTTAGACAGGGATCCGGGGACCGGGGAGCTGTTTTTT. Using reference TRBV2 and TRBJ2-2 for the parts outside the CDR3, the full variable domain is EPEVTQTPSHQVTQMGQEVILRCVPISNHLYFYWYRQILGQKVEFLVSFYNNEISEKSEIFDDQFSVERPDGSNFTLKIRSTKLEDSAMYFCAGSLDRDPGTGELFFGEGSRLTVL.

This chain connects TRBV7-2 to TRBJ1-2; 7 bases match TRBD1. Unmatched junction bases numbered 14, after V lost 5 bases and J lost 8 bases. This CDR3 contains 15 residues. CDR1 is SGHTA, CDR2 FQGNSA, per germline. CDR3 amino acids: CASSPSSGQFGGYTF. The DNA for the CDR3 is TGTGCCAGCAGCCCATCCTCGGGACAGTTTGGGGGCTACACCTTC. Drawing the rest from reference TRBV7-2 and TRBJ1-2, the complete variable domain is GAGVSQSPSNKVTEKGKDVELRCDPISGHTALYWYRQSLGQGLEFLIYFQGNSAPDKSGLPSDRFSAERTGGSVSTLTIQRTQQEDSAVYLCASSPSSGQFGGYTFGSGTRLTVV.

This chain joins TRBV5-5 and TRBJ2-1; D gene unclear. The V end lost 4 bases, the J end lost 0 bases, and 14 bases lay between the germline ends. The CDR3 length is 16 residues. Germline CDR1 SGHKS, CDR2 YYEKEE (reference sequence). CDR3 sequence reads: CASSPENVSSYNEQFF. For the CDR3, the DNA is TGTGCCAGCAGCCCGGAGAATGTCAGCTCCTACAATGAGCAGTTCTTC.

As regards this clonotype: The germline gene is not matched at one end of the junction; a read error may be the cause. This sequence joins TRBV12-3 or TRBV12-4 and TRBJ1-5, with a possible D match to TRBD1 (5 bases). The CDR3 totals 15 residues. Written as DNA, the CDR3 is TGCGCCAGCAGTGATACGGCAGGGACTAATCAGCCCCAGCATTTT. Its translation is CASSDTAGTNQPQHF.

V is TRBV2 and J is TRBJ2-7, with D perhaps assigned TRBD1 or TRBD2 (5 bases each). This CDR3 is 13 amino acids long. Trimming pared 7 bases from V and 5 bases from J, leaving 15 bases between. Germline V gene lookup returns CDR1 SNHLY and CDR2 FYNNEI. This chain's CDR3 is CASMRAGYDEQYV. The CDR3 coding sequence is TGTGCCAGCATGCGGGCAGGGTATGACGAGCAGTACGTC.

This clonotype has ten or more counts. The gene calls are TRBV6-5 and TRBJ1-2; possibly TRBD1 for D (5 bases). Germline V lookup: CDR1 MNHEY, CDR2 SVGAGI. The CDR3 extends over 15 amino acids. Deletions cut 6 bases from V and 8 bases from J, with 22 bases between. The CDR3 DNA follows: TGTGCCAGCAGCCCTGCGCTTGGGACTTCACGGGGCTACACCTTC. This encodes CASSPALGTSRGYTF.

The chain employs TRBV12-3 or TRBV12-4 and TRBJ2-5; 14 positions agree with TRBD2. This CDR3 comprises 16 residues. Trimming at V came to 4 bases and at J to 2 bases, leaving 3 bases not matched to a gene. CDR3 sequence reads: CASSSWTSGGQETQYF. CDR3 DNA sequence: TGTGCCAGCAGTTCTTGGACTAGCGGGGGGCAAGAGACCCAGTACTTC.